Below are 16 T cell receptor beta chains sequenced from a single sample in a study of CD8 T cells in Susac syndrome. With random hexamers, reverse transcription was performed on about 0.45 to 1 ug of RNA. TCRdb re-called the immunoSEQ multiplex PCR reads through MiXCR, storing one row per CDR3 protein. The repertoire has about 140,000 distinct CDR3 sequences, around 94% of them found once; the top ten carry roughly 0.29%. The sample consisted of CD8+ T cells from PBMCs. Receptors were obtained from a human donor in good health.

Many counts were recorded for this clonotype. The V call is TRBV5-5, the J call TRBJ2-1, with TRBD2 matching over 11 bases. Germline V gene data show CDR1 as SGHKS and CDR2 as YYEKEE (reference sequence). J was trimmed by 2 bases and V by 5 bases; bases with no gene match: 6. There are 16 residues in the CDR3. CDR3: CASRASGRSPYNEQFF. DNA for the CDR3: TGTGCCAGCAGAGCTAGCGGGAGGTCGCCCTACAATGAGCAGTTCTTC.

J is TRBJ2-7 and V is TRBV5-1; possible D gene TRBD2, 6 bases. Germline CDR1 and CDR2: SGHRS and YFSETQ. Trimming pared 4 bases from V and 0 bases from J, leaving 11 bases between. This CDR3 has 14 residues. The CDR3 DNA follows: TGCGCCAGCAGCATCCCGGGGGACTCCTACGAGCAGTACTTC. Translation: CASSIPGDSYEQYF.

In its sample, this clonotype was seen a few times. J is TRBJ1-1 and V is TRBV28; D not resolved. Trimming removed 2 bases from V and 2 bases from J, with 3 bases in between. The CDR3 is 12 residues long. From germline, CDR1 is MDHEN and CDR2 SYDVKM. CDR3 region: CASSLANTEAFF. The CDR3 DNA follows: TGTGCCAGCAGTTTAGCTAACACTGAAGCTTTCTTT.

CDR3 bases: TGTGCCTGGAGTTTCGGGCGAGGGGAGCTGTTTTTT. It is translated as CAWSFGRGELFF. The chain couples TRBV30 to TRBJ2-2; D gene ambiguous. The CDR3 contains 12 residues. Germline lookup yields CDR1 GTSNPN and CDR2 SVGIG (reference sequence). V lost 2 bases and J 8 bases, leaving 9 bases between the germline ends. Full variable domain (missing parts from reference TRBV30 and TRBJ2-2): SQTIHQWPATLVQPVGSPLSLECTVEGTSNPNLYWYRQAAGRGLQLLFYSVGIGQISSEVPQNLSASRPQDRQFILSSKKLLLSDSGFYLCAWSFGRGELFFGEGSRLTVL.

The chain links TRBV19 to TRBJ2-7, with TRBD1 matching 7 bases. With 1 base clipped from V and 3 bases from J, the junction kept 9 bases outside the gene matches. CDR1 is LNHDA, CDR2 SQIVND, per germline (reference sequence). The CDR3 is 16 amino acids. CDR3 nucleotide sequence: TGTGCCAGTAGTATAGGTCTGGGGACAGCCAACTACGAGCAGTACTTC. Translation: CASSIGLGTANYEQYF.

The chain combines TRBV24-1 with TRBJ2-7; no clear D gene. The CDR3 has 12 residues. Germline assignment: CDR1 KGHDR and CDR2 SFDVKD. Trimming stripped 3 bases from V and 4 bases from J, with 6 bases between. The CDR3 DNA reads TGTGCCACCAGTGATGGAGCTTACGAGCAGTACTTC. Protein product: CATSDGAYEQYF.

The chain combines TRBV14 with TRBJ2-2; 10 positions match TRBD2. V lost 6 bases, J lost 4 bases, and 11 bases stayed unmatched. The CDR3 covers 17 residues. Germline V CDR1 and CDR2: SGHDN, FVKESK. CDR3 region: CASRNTGAGGITGELFF. CDR3 sequence (DNA): TGTGCCAGCAGGAACACGGGAGCGGGAGGGATCACCGGGGAGCTGTTTTTT.

This chain links TRBV13 with TRBJ2-1; possibly TRBD2 for D (6 bases). V was cut by 5 bases and J by 8 bases, with 13 bases left in between. Germline V gene sequence: CDR1 PRHDT, CDR2 FYEKMQ (reference sequence). The CDR3 extends over 13 amino acids. CDR3 DNA sequence: TGTGCCAGCAGCCGACTAGGCGTGGATGAGCAGTTCTTC. Protein: CASSRLGVDEQFF. Full variable domain (rest looked up from reference TRBV13 and TRBJ2-1): AAGVIQSPRHLIKEKRETATLKCYPIPRHDTVYWYQQGPGQDPQFLISFYEKMQSDKGSIPDRFSAQQFSDYHSELNMSSLELGDSALYFCASSRLGVDEQFFGPGTRLTVL.

The chain couples TRBV19 to TRBJ2-1; 11 bases align to TRBD2. V gave up 8 bases and J gave up 3 bases; unmatched junction bases: 3. Germline V gives CDR1 LNHDA, CDR2 SQIVND (reference sequence). The CDR3 spans 14 residues. The chain's CDR3 is CASEGTSGYNEQFF. Here the CDR3 DNA reads TGTGCCAGTGAAGGGACTAGCGGCTACAATGAGCAGTTCTTC.

The chain is built from TRBV27 and TRBJ2-3, with TRBD2 matching 9 bases. J was trimmed by 0 bases and V by 3 bases; bases with no gene match: 4. Germline values: CDR1 MNHEY, CDR2 SMNVEV (reference sequence). The CDR3 sequence is 16 residues long. CDR3 coding DNA: TGTGCCAGCAGTTTGACGACTAGCGGTAGCACAGATACGCAGTATTTT. Amino acid sequence: CASSLTTSGSTDTQYF.

The rearrangement links TRBV9 to TRBJ2-1; D unresolved. Germline loops: CDR1 SGDLS, CDR2 YYNGEE. The CDR3 loop spans 13 amino acids. Trimming took 4 bases from V and 7 from J, leaving 12 bases between them. The CDR3 sequence is CASSPATTNEQFF. In DNA form, the CDR3 reads TGTGCCAGCAGCCCGGCGACCACGAATGAGCAGTTCTTC.

The chain uses TRBV20-1 and TRBJ2-4; 7 bases are a match to TRBD1. The CDR3 totals 13 residues. Germline CDR1 and CDR2: DFQATT and SNEGSKA (reference sequence). Trimming removed 6 bases from V and 8 bases from J; junction bases left unmatched: 10. CDR3 loop: CSADRQGRDIQYF. For the CDR3, the DNA is TGCAGTGCCGACCGACAGGGTCGGGACATTCAGTACTTC.

This chain joins TRBV20-1 and TRBJ2-7; a possible D gene is TRBD2 (6 bases). Trimming removed 6 bases from V and 0 bases from J, with 15 bases in between. Germline CDR1 and CDR2: DFQATT and SNEGSKA (reference sequence). The CDR3 has 14 residues. This CDR3 is CSAMGLIRSYEQYF. The CDR3 DNA reads as TGCAGTGCGATGGGACTCATTCGCTCCTACGAGCAGTACTTC.

This clonotype was recorded once. The chain's CDR3 is CASSLQGDPYEEQYF. In DNA, the CDR3 is TGTGCCAGCAGCTTACAGGGGGACCCCTACGAAGAGCAGTACTTC. The chain links TRBV7-2 to TRBJ2-7, with 7 bases matching TRBD1. The CDR3 is 15 amino acids. Germline V gives CDR1 SGHTA, CDR2 FQGNSA. The trim removed 2 bases at V and 7 bases at J, leaving 11 bases unmatched. The complete variable domain, with remaining parts taken from reference TRBV7-2 and TRBJ2-7, reads GAGVSQSPSNKVTEKGKDVELRCDPISGHTALYWYRQSLGQGLEFLIYFQGNSAPDKSGLPSDRFSAERTGGSVSTLTIQRTQQEDSAVYLCASSLQGDPYEEQYFGPGTRLTVT.

This chain uses TRBV9 with TRBJ2-3; TRBD2 agrees at 11 bases. The length of the CDR3 is 18 residues. V lost 3 bases, J lost 3 bases, and 12 bases stayed unmatched. Germline values: CDR1 SGDLS, CDR2 YYNGEE. This CDR3 is CASSAEQSIAGGTDTQYF. The CDR3 DNA is TGTGCCAGCAGCGCGGAACAATCCATAGCGGGAGGGACAGATACGCAGTATTTT.

Here the CDR3 reads CASRRPEKEETQYF. In DNA form, the CDR3 reads TGTGCCAGCAGAAGGCCCGAGAAAGAAGAGACCCAGTACTTC. The gene calls are TRBV7-8 and TRBJ2-5; D is undetermined. Germline values: CDR1 SGHVS, CDR2 FQNEAQ. Trimming removed 6 bases from V and 3 bases from J, with 14 bases in between. The CDR3 runs 14 residues.